This T cell receptor beta chain was identified in a study of cytomegalovirus exposure and HLA in healthy donors. As for the study in general: A later analysis reported the 100 to 150 validation repertoires used the same platform as the roughly 700 first-cohort repertoires.

Produced via immunoSEQ multiplex PCR; TCRdb's table is partial and in-frame only. The sample lists 150,000 or so clones; 85% to 90% were seen once. Whole-study findings and limits: Among TCR sequences, most were rare, though some public TCRs appeared in many donors. It was confirmed in vitro that three of the CMV-associated chains were specific for CMV antigens. First-cohort TCR clusters were later found to tend to co-occur in the 120 validation repertoires.

V lost 0 bases to trimming and J lost 4 bases, with 10 bases between them. The CDR3 extends over 14 amino acids. From germline, CDR1 is SGHDT and CDR2 YYEEEE. As regards this clone: The antigen remains unidentified.

Material: PBMCs. The chain employs TRBV5-6 and TRBJ1-1; the D gene is possibly TRBD1 (5 bases). This TCR was recovered from a woman under 30 in good health and CMV-seropositive. CDR3 bases: TGTGCCAGCAGCTTGGCATCGGGGGGCACTGAAGCTTTCTTT. Its protein product is CASSLASGGTEAFF.